The T cell receptor beta chain under discussion was sequenced for a study of blood T cell repertoires in COVID-19. Turning to the study itself: Samples of COVID-19 (acute and convalescent) were obtained from the United States, Italy and Spain. T cells, B-cell-depleted T cells, or PBMCs provided the cDNA or gDNA that served as material.

The CDR3 runs 13 residues. V lost 5 bases to trimming and J lost 1 base, with 9 bases between them. Germline-derived CDR1 and CDR2 are SGHNT and YYREEE (reference sequence). In the source study's methods: The assay estimated nucleated cells by amplifying reference gene primers. This table comes from immunoSEQ multiplex PCR, and its TCRdb copy is limited to in-frame clones, with some not included. The V and J calls and clone size come from that table; D and trimming were worked out from the DNA. This sample yields roughly 32,000 clones, of which roughly 85% are seen a single time; more than 7.5% belongs to the top ten.

The sample was peripheral blood. The V gene is TRBV5-4, the J gene TRBJ1-1; D call uncertain. This TCR was sampled from a man aged 80 or over with active COVID-19. The CDR3 DNA sequence: TGTGCCAGCAGGGCCGACACGAACACTGAAGCTTTCTTT. Its translation: CASRADTNTEAFF.